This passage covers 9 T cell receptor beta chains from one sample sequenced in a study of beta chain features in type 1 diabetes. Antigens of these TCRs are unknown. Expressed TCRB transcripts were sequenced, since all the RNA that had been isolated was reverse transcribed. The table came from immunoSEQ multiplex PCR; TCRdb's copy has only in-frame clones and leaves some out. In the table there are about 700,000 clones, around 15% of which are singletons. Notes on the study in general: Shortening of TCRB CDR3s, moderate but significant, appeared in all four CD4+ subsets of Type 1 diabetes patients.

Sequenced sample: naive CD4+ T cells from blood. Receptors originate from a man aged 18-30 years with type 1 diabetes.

Here the CDR3 DNA reads TGTGCCTGGAGTGGCCGTGGGACAGGGAATGAAAAACTGTTTTTT. This gives the protein CAWSGRGTGNEKLFF. This rearrangement joins TRBV30 to TRBJ1-4; TRBD1 aligns across 9 bases. This CDR3 spans 15 amino acids. Trimming removed 1 base from V and 5 bases from J; junction bases left unmatched: 5. The germline V gene has CDR1 GTSNPN and CDR2 SVGIG (reference sequence).

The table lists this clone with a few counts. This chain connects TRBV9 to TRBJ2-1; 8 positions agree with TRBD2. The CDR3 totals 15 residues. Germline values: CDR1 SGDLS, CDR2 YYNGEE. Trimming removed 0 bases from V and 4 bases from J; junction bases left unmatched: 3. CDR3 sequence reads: CASSVAGTRYNEQFF. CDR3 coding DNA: TGTGCCAGCAGCGTAGCCGGGACTAGATACAATGAGCAGTTCTTC.

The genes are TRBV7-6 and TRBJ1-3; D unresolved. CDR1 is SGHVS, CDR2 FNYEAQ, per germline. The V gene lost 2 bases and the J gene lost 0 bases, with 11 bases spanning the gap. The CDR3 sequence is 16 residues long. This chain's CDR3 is CASSLRHQSSGNTIYF. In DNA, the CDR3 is TGTGCCAGCAGCTTACGACATCAGAGCTCTGGAAACACCATATATTTT.

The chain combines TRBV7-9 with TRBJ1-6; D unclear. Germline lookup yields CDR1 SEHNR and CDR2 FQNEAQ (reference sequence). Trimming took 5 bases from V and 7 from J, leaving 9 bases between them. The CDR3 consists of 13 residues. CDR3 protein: CASSPAGNSPLHF. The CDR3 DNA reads TGTGCCAGCAGCCCTGCGGGGAATTCACCCCTCCACTTT.

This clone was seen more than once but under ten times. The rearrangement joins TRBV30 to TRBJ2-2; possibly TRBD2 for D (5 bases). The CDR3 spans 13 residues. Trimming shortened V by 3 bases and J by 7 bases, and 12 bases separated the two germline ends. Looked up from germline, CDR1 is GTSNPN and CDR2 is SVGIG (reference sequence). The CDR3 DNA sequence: TGTGCCTGGAGCTATACGGGGATCGGGGAGCTGTTTTTT. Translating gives CAWSYTGIGELFF.

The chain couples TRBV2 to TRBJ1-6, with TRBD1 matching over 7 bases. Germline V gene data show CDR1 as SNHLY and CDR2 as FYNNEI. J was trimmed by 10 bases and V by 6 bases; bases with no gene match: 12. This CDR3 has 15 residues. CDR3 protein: CASRPRGELGSPLHF. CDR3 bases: TGTGCCAGCAGACCCAGGGGGGAGCTAGGCTCACCCCTCCACTTT.

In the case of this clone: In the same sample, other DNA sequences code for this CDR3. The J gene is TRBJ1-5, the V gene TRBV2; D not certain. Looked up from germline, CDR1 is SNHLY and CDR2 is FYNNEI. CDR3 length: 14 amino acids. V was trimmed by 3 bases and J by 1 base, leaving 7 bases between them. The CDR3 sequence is CASSEADSNQPQHF. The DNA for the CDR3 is TGTGCCAGCAGTGAGGCGGACAGCAATCAGCCCCAGCATTTT.

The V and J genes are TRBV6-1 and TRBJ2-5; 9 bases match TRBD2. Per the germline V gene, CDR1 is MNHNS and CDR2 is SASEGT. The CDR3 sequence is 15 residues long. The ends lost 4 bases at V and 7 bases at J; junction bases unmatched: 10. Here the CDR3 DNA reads TGTGCCAGCAGTGTGCAAATGGCGGGGGGGCCGACCCAGTACTTC. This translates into CASSVQMAGGPTQYF.

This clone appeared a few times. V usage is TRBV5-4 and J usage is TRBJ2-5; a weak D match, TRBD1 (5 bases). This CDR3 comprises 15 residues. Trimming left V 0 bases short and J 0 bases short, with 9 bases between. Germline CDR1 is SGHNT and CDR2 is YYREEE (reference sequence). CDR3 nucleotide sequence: TGTGCCAGCAGCTTGGTAGGGGCGTACCAAGAGACCCAGTACTTC. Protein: CASSLVGAYQETQYF.